A single sample is the source of the 20 T cell receptor beta chains below, sequenced in a study of blood T cell repertoires in COVID-19. Profiling relied on immunoSEQ multiplex PCR, and the TCRdb table lists in-frame clones only, not all of them. The table has around 330,000 clones, over 75% seen once. The specimen sequenced was peripheral blood. These receptors came from a woman between 45 and 65 years old with active or convalescent COVID-19.

The rearrangement joins TRBV11-1 to TRBJ2-7, with TRBD2 as a possible D gene (8 bases). V shed 2 bases and J shed 5 bases, with 16 bases lying between them. This CDR3 spans 15 amino acids. The germline V gene encodes CDR1 SGHAT and CDR2 FQDESV (reference sequence). The CDR3 DNA follows: TGTGCCAGCAGCTTAATCGGGAGGGGGCGCGACGAGCAGTACTTC. Protein sequence: CASSLIGRGRDEQYF.

The rearrangement uses TRBV12-3 or TRBV12-4 and TRBJ2-7; D may be TRBD1 (5 bases). Between the trimmed V and J ends, which lost 3 bases and 2 bases, there was a span of 8 bases. CDR3 length: 13 amino acids. CDR3 nucleotide sequence: TGTGCCAGCAGTTTGGGGCAAACCTACGAGCAGTACTTC. Translated: CASSLGQTYEQYF.

In its sample, this clone was seen a few times. The J gene is TRBJ2-1, the V gene TRBV7-6; 10 nucleotides line up with TRBD2. From germline, CDR1 is SGHVS and CDR2 FNYEAQ. This CDR3 has 17 residues. V dropped 1 base and J dropped 5; count of bases not matched to a gene: 8. CDR3 in amino acids: CASSLGVGAGGNNEQFF. CDR3 in DNA: TGTGCCAGCAGCTTAGGCGTCGGAGCGGGGGGGAACAATGAGCAGTTCTTC.

The rearrangement uses TRBV2 and TRBJ2-5; D unclear. Germline CDR1 reads SNHLY; CDR2 reads FYNNEI. The CDR3 extends over 16 amino acids. The ends were cut back, 2 bases at V and 0 bases at J, with 13 bases in the middle. The CDR3 bases are TGTGCCAGCAGTGAATCCGGTGGGCAGGACCAAGAGACCCAGTACTTC. Residues: CASSESGGQDQETQYF.

CDR3: CASSLGTGGEYGYTF. As DNA, the CDR3 is TGTGCCAGCAGCTTAGGGACAGGGGGGGAGTATGGCTACACCTTC. The gene calls are TRBV7-8 and TRBJ1-2, with 10 positions matching TRBD1. The CDR3 runs to 15 residues. CDR1 SGHVS and CDR2 FQNEAQ come from the germline V gene. V shed 1 base, J shed 5 bases, and the junction held 4 bases outside the gene matches.

The chain employs TRBV7-9 and TRBJ2-3; no firm D call. This CDR3 spans 14 amino acids. Germline V gene sequence: CDR1 SEHNR, CDR2 FQNEAQ (reference sequence). Trimming pared 4 bases from V and 0 bases from J, leaving 8 bases between. The CDR3 sequence: CASSSAGSTDTQYF. For the CDR3, the DNA is TGTGCCAGCAGCTCAGCCGGTAGCACAGATACGCAGTATTTT.

The genes are TRBV7-2 and TRBJ1-3; no clear D. The CDR3 totals 13 residues. V lost 4 bases to trimming and J lost 0 bases, with 4 bases between them. The germline gives CDR1 SGHTA, CDR2 FQGNSA. The CDR3 DNA reads TGTGCCAGCAGCTCAAACTCTGGAAACACCATATATTTT. The encoded protein is CASSSNSGNTIYF.

The chain combines TRBV25-1 with TRBJ1-2; 7 positions match TRBD1. CDR3 length equals 14 residues. The ends lost 4 bases at V and 4 bases at J; junction bases unmatched: 6. The germline gives CDR1 MGHDK, CDR2 SYGVNS. The CDR3 is CASSARGNGYGYTF. The DNA for the CDR3 is TGTGCCAGCAGTGCCAGGGGGAACGGCTATGGCTACACCTTC.

This chain connects TRBV6-1 to TRBJ1-1, with TRBD1 as a possible D gene (5 bases). This CDR3 comprises 15 residues. V was shortened by 1 base and J by 1 base, with 10 bases between the two germline ends. The V gene's germline CDR1 is MNHNS and CDR2 SASEGT. This CDR3 is CASSEVGGSNTEAFF. The CDR3 nucleotides read TGTGCCAGCAGTGAAGTTGGGGGGTCGAACACTGAAGCTTTCTTT.

The rearrangement joins TRBV4-1 to TRBJ1-5; 8 nucleotides match TRBD1. Germline V gene sequence: CDR1 MGHRA, CDR2 YSYEKL. Losses at the gene ends were 1 base for V and 3 bases for J; bases not matched to a gene: 8. The CDR3 extends over 17 amino acids. The CDR3 DNA reads as TGCGCCAGCAGCCAAGCGTCGGCAGGGGGCCCCAATCAGCCCCAGCATTTT. This sequence encodes CASSQASAGGPNQPQHF.

The chain carries TRBV6-5 and TRBJ2-7, with D perhaps matching TRBD1 (8 bases). The V gene lost 0 bases and the J gene lost 4 bases, with 16 bases spanning the gap. This CDR3 has 16 amino acids. CDR1 MNHEY and CDR2 SVGAGI come from the germline V gene. CDR3 nucleotide sequence: TGTGCCAGCAGTTACTCGACAGGGGTGGGAGGGTACGAGCAGTACTTC. This encodes CASSYSTGVGGYEQYF.

This chain links TRBV6-2 or TRBV6-3 with TRBJ2-5, with 8 bases that match TRBD1. Germline trimming cut 2 bases from V and 0 bases from J; bases unmatched to any gene: 8. The germline V gene encodes CDR1 MNHEY and CDR2 SVGEGT. The CDR3 covers 17 residues. CDR3 sequence: CASSYQGQGWYQETQYF. In DNA form, the CDR3 reads TGTGCCAGCAGTTACCAAGGACAGGGTTGGTACCAAGAGACCCAGTACTTC.

In its sample, this clone was seen once. The J gene is TRBJ1-2, the V gene TRBV7-2, with D perhaps TRBD1 (5 bases). The CDR3 has 13 amino acids. Deletions cut 2 bases from V and 5 bases from J, with 9 bases between. Germline CDR1 and CDR2: SGHTA and FQGNSA. The CDR3 loop reads CASSLQGRYGYTF. DNA of the CDR3: TGTGCCAGCAGCTTACAGGGAAGATATGGCTACACCTTC.

The chain employs TRBV5-8 and TRBJ1-4, with 8 bases fitting TRBD1. This CDR3 spans 16 amino acids. Germline V gene sequence: CDR1 SGHTS, CDR2 YDEGEE. The V and J ends lost 0 bases and 5 bases, in that order; junction bases with no gene match: 6. The CDR3 here is CASSLAAGGRNEKLFF. DNA for the CDR3: TGTGCCAGCAGCTTGGCCGCAGGGGGCCGAAATGAAAAACTGTTTTTT.

This clone occurred once. V gene TRBV18 combines with J gene TRBJ2-7; TRBD2 agrees at 13 bases. V was clipped by 5 bases and J by 7 bases; unmatched bases: 5. The CDR3 is made up of 14 amino acids. Germline CDR1 is KGHSH and CDR2 is LQKENI. CDR3 DNA sequence: TGTGCCAGCTCAGGCGGGACTAGCGGGGTGGAGCAGTACTTC. Protein product: CASSGGTSGVEQYF.

This chain uses TRBV3-1 (or the pseudogene TRBV3-2) with TRBJ2-5; no reliable D call. The germline V gene encodes CDR1 LGHDT and CDR2 YNNKEL (reference sequence). Trimming removed 8 bases at V and 1 base at J, with 8 bases between. The CDR3 runs to 12 residues. The CDR3 spells CASLGVQETQYF. In DNA, the CDR3 is TGTGCCAGCTTGGGCGTCCAAGAGACCCAGTACTTC.

V is TRBV28 and J is TRBJ2-5, with TRBD2 matching over 9 bases. Unmatched junction bases numbered 9, after V lost 3 bases and J lost 1 base. The CDR3 runs to 17 residues. Germline V gene sequence: CDR1 MDHEN, CDR2 SYDVKM. CDR3 DNA sequence: TGTGCCAGCAGTTTCGCGGGAGGGGATGCGCCCCAAGAGACCCAGTACTTC. Protein sequence: CASSFAGGDAPQETQYF.

This chain joins TRBV12-3 or TRBV12-4 and TRBJ2-7; D gene uncertain. The CDR3 covers 11 residues. V shed 2 bases and J shed 6 bases, with 5 bases lying between them. The CDR3 reads CASSLRSEQYF. DNA for the CDR3: TGTGCCAGCAGTTTACGGAGCGAGCAGTACTTC.

In its sample, this clone was seen once. The chain has TRBV16 and TRBJ2-3, with 7 bases aligning to TRBD1. V lost 4 bases to trimming and J lost 3 bases; unmatched junction nucleotides: 25. Germline V gives CDR1 KGHSY, CDR2 FQNENV. The CDR3 covers 21 residues. CDR3 sequence (DNA): TGTGCCAGCAGCCGATCACGGGTTCCAGGACAGGCTCCCCTAGGGACAGATACGCAGTATTTT. Translating it yields CASSRSRVPGQAPLGTDTQYF.

The V call is TRBV21-1, the J call TRBJ1-3; whether TRBD1, the table's D call, matches the DNA was not checked. TRBV21-1 is tagged as a pseudogene. This CDR3 spans 15 amino acids. The CDR3: CASSTLGQEANTIYF. The CDR3 nucleotides read TGTGCCAGCAGCACCCTGGGACAGGAGGCAAACACCATATATTTT.